These T cell receptor beta chains were read from a single sample in a study of monozygotic twins with inflammatory bowel disease. TCRdb re-analyzed the 5' RACE reads; it lists each CDR3 protein once, without DNA. This repertoire includes tens of thousands of distinct CDR3 sequences. The sequenced sample was blood. These receptors were collected from a human donor with ulcerative colitis or Crohn's disease, or a healthy co-twin of an affected twin (not recorded which). Each CDR3 is given with its conserved first and last residue.

V gene	J gene	CDR3 protein
TRBV5-8	TRBJ1-2	CASSRRGTWNYGYTF
TRBV27	TRBJ2-7	CASSRQGFYEQYF
TRBV3-1	TRBJ2-7	CASSPNLRGYEQYF
TRBV3-1	TRBJ1-6	CASSQVQGNSPLHF
TRBV20-1	TRBJ2-3	CSASETGFAQYF
TRBV7-2	TRBJ2-2	CASSFLRGKATGELFF
TRBV7-6	TRBJ2-7	CASSLGDRDSDEQYF
TRBV27	TRBJ2-7	CASSFHGATYEQYF
TRBV5-6	TRBJ1-1	CASSAIQGITEAFF
TRBV11-2	TRBJ2-5	CASSLERGETQYF
TRBV10-3	TRBJ2-2	CAISGVPSLSSGNTGELFF
TRBV2	TRBJ2-1	CASIGAGAETYNEQFF
TRBV7-8	TRBJ2-1	CASSPRGSSYNEQFF
TRBV20-1	TRBJ2-1	CSARDLPGGGNEQFF